Shown below are 11 T cell receptor beta chains from a single sample sequenced in a study of blood T cell repertoires in COVID-19. The repertoire was sequenced with immunoSEQ multiplex PCR; TCRdb's copy has only in-frame clones and lacks some. The sample yields some 310,000 clones, 89% seen once. The sample consisted of PBMCs or T cells enriched from blood (not recorded which). These receptors all come from a young woman who had recovered from COVID-19.

The chain is built from TRBV6-5 and TRBJ2-7; D is unclear. The V gene's germline CDR1 is MNHEY and CDR2 SVGAGI. Deletions cut 7 bases from V and 2 bases from J, with 9 bases between. The CDR3 sequence is 12 residues long. CDR3 in amino acids: CASTSTAYEQYF. The CDR3 DNA follows: TGTGCCAGCACTAGTACCGCCTACGAGCAGTACTTC.

On this clone: Other DNA variants within this sample encode the same CDR3. The chain employs TRBV7-2 and TRBJ1-5; the match to TRBD1 covers 8 bases. The CDR3 spans 14 residues. Germline V gene sequence: CDR1 SGHTA, CDR2 FQGNSA. With V trimmed by 4 bases and J by 4 bases, 3 bases remained unmatched. In nucleotides, the CDR3 is TGTGCCAGCAGCTCACGGACAGGGAATCAGCCCCAGCATTTT. Translating gives CASSSRTGNQPQHF.

The rearrangement links TRBV9 to TRBJ2-2, with 9 positions matching TRBD1. Germline assignment: CDR1 SGDLS and CDR2 YYNGEE. Trimming cost V 1 base and J 7 bases; bases outside gene matches: 8. The CDR3 runs 16 residues. CDR3: CASSVSGQGQNGELFF. The CDR3 DNA reads TGTGCCAGCAGCGTATCGGGACAGGGTCAGAACGGGGAGCTGTTTTTT.

This chain joins TRBV7-9 and TRBJ2-1, with D tentatively TRBD2 (6 bases). CDR1 is SEHNR and CDR2 is FQNEAQ in the germline V gene (reference sequence). This CDR3 region has 14 residues. The germline V and J ends were trimmed by 7 bases and 6 bases, with 16 bases remaining between them. The CDR3 sequence is CASTQRGGTNEQFF. The CDR3 DNA reads TGTGCCAGCACACAAAGAGGAGGGACCAATGAGCAGTTCTTC.

The chain is built from TRBV7-9 and TRBJ2-5; D not resolved. Trimming pared 0 bases from V and 4 bases from J, leaving 6 bases between. In germline, CDR1 is SEHNR, CDR2 FQNEAQ (reference sequence). This CDR3 contains 13 residues. CDR3 coding DNA: TGTGCCAGCAGCTTAGCGCTAGGAGAGACCCAGTACTTC. Translation: CASSLALGETQYF.

The V call is TRBV7-2, the J call TRBJ2-5, with 7 bases aligning to TRBD2. Trimming at V came to 6 bases and at J to 5 bases, leaving 9 bases not matched to a gene. Looked up from germline, CDR1 is SGHTA and CDR2 is FQGNSA. The CDR3 covers 14 residues. The CDR3 protein is CASRGPGEGETQYF. The CDR3 DNA reads TGTGCCAGCAGAGGGCCCGGGGAGGGGGAGACCCAGTACTTC.

This rearrangement joins TRBV11-2 to TRBJ2-5, with 13 bases identical to TRBD2. The trim removed 4 bases at V and 5 bases at J, leaving 10 bases unmatched. This CDR3 has 17 amino acids. Germline CDR1 and CDR2: SGHAT and FQNNGV. As DNA, the CDR3 is TGTGCCAGCAGCTCAGAAGGACTAGCGGGAGCGGGGGAGACCCAGTACTTC. This sequence encodes CASSSEGLAGAGETQYF.

J is TRBJ2-1 and V is TRBV24-1; D is unclear. The CDR3 consists of 16 residues. Trimming cost V 3 bases and J 7 bases, with 18 bases left between them. Germline V gene data show CDR1 as KGHDR and CDR2 as SFDVKD. CDR3 in amino acids: CATSDAQAGGLNEQFF. The DNA for the CDR3 is TGTGCCACCAGTGATGCCCAAGCCGGCGGCCTGAATGAGCAGTTCTTC.

This clone was seen a single time. J is TRBJ2-7 and V is TRBV2, with D uncertain. Germline V gene data show CDR1 as SNHLY and CDR2 as FYNNEI. The length of the CDR3 is 11 residues. Deletions cut 1 base from V and 6 bases from J, with 4 bases between. The CDR3 is CASSEGGEQYF. In nucleotides, the CDR3 is TGTGCCAGCAGTGAAGGAGGCGAGCAGTACTTC.

The J gene is TRBJ2-1, the V gene TRBV27, with D uncertain. The CDR3 sequence is 14 residues long. Trimming cost V 4 bases and J 6 bases, with 13 bases left between them. Germline-derived CDR1 and CDR2 are MNHEY and SMNVEV (reference sequence). The CDR3 sequence: CASSSRLLGNEQFF. In DNA, the CDR3 is TGTGCCAGCAGTTCCCGACTCTTGGGCAATGAGCAGTTCTTC.

V and J are TRBV30 and TRBJ1-6; perhaps TRBD1 as D (5 bases). The CDR3 length is 13 residues. Germline CDR1 is GTSNPN and CDR2 is SVGIG (reference sequence). The V and J ends lost 7 bases and 3 bases respectively, with 10 bases between them. CDR3 sequence: CASKGYYNSPLHF. DNA of the CDR3: TGTGCCTCAAAGGGGTACTATAATTCACCCCTCCACTTT.